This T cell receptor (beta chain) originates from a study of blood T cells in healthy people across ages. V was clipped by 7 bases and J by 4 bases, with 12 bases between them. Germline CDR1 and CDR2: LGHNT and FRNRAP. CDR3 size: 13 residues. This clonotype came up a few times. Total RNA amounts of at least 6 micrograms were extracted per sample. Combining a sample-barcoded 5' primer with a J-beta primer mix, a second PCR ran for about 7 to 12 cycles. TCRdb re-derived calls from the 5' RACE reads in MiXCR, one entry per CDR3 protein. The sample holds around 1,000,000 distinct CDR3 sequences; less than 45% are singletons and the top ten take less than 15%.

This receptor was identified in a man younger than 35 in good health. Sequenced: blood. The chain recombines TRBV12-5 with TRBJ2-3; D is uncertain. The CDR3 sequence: CASANHPSDTQYF. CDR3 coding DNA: TGTGCTAGTGCCAATCACCCCTCAGATACGCAGTATTTT.